This TCR beta chain was profiled in a study of blood T cell repertoires in COVID-19. Background on the study: There were acute and convalescent COVID-19 samples, and they came from the United States, Italy and Spain. PBMCs, B-cell-depleted T cells, or T cells provided the cDNA or gDNA that made up the material.

V was shortened by 4 bases and J by 4 bases, with 10 bases between the two germline ends. Germline lookup yields CDR1 SGHAT and CDR2 FQNNGV. The CDR3 contains 13 residues. Per the original data handling: Cell counts per sample came from amplifying reference gene primers. The table came from immunoSEQ multiplex PCR; TCRdb's copy has only in-frame clones and leaves some out. That table supplies the V and J calls and clone size; D and trimming were determined from the DNA. The data contain about 270,000 clones, around nine tenths of them seen just once; the ten biggest clones take up over 7.5%. The receptor was derived from a man in his forties who had recovered from COVID-19. J is TRBJ1-1 and V is TRBV11-2; TRBD1 is a possible D gene (5 bases). Input material: peripheral blood. CDR3 in amino acids: CASSSQGGTEAFF. DNA for the CDR3: TGTGCCAGCAGCTCCCAGGGAGGCACTGAAGCTTTCTTT.